The clone carrying this T cell receptor beta chain was found once. Antigen specificity is unknown. Some clones are missing from TCRdb's copy, which holds only in-frame ones; the method was immunoSEQ multiplex PCR. The sample has 12,000 or so clones, more than 60% seen once. The entry originates in a study of tumor-infiltrating lymphocytes in localized non-small cell lung cancer. Study at large: Resected tumor was paired with non-adjacent uninvolved lung from the same patient.

General observations from the study: Technical variation could not be separated from intratumor heterogeneity here. No T-cell fraction difference was seen between IM1 and IM2 tumors. Tumor T-cell fraction from TCR sequencing was not associated with recurrence-free survival (p = 0.61).

Germline assignment: CDR1 KGHSH and CDR2 LQKENI. CDR3 length equals 14 residues. V was trimmed by 1 base and J by 5 bases, leaving 11 bases between them. This receptor was identified in a human donor with non-small cell lung cancer. V usage is TRBV18 and J usage is TRBJ2-5; D is unresolved. The sample was lung tumor tissue. DNA for the CDR3: TGTGCCAGCTCACCACTGACCTCGGTGGAGACCCAGTACTTC. This sequence encodes CASSPLTSVETQYF.